This record looks at one T cell receptor beta chain sequence and its context. Its antigen is unknown. The sample comes from a study of T cells in Graves' hyperthyroidism and ophthalmopathy. Study context: Upon initial diagnosis and before any treatment, peripheral blood was collected.

Study-wide results and caveats: Blood also carried most thyroid clonotypes expanded above 0.001. Ophthalmopathy and stable hyperthyroidism were separated by a 13 V-J model.

RNA transcripts served as the template for amplifying TCR beta CDR3 regions. Primed by the HTBI set, a first-round RT-PCR was run on the TCR CDR3. TCRdb analysed the multiplex PCR reads with MiXCR anew, one entry per CDR3 protein. Of about 400,000 distinct CDR3 sequences listed, 14% were seen once; the top ten hold around a fifth. This CDR3 contains 13 residues. V lost 2 bases and J 0 bases, leaving 5 bases between the germline ends. From germline, CDR1 is MNHEY and CDR2 SVGAGI. J is TRBJ2-7 and V is TRBV6-5; no definite D call. Material for sequencing was blood. The sequence was collected from a woman between 25 and 40 years old with Graves' ophthalmopathy. CDR3 DNA: TGTGCCAGCAGTTACCCCAGCTCCTACGAGCAGTACTTC. Encoded protein: CASSYPSSYEQYF.